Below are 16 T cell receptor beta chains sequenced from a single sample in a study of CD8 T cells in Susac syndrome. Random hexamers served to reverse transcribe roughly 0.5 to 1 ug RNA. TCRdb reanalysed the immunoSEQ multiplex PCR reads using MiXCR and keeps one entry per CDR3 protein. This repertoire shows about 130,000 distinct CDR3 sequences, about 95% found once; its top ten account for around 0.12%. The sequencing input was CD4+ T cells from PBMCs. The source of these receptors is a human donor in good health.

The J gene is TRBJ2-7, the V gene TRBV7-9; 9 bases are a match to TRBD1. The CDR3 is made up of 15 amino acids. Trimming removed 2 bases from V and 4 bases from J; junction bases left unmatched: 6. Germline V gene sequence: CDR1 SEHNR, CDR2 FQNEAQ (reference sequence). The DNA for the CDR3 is TGTGCCAGCAGCTTATACGGGACAGGGAATTACGAGCAGTACTTC. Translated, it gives CASSLYGTGNYEQYF.

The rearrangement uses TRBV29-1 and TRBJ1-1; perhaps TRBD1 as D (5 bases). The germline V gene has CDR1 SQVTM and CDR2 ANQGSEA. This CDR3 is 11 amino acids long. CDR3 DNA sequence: TGCAGTGGAAAGGACACGACTGAAGCTTTCTTT. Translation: CSGKDTTEAFF.

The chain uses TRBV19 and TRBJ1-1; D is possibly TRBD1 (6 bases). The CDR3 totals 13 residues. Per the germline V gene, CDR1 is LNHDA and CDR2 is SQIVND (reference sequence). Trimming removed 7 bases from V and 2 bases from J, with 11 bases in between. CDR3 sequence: CASTRGGNTEAFF. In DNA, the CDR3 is TGTGCCAGTACGAGAGGGGGAAACACTGAAGCTTTCTTT. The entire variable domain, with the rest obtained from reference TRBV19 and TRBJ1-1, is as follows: DGGITQSPKYLFRKEGQNVTLSCEQNLNHDAMYWYRQDPGQGLRLIYYSQIVNDFQKGDIAEGYSVSREKKESFPLTVTSAQKNPTAFYLCASTRGGNTEAFFGQGTRLTVV.

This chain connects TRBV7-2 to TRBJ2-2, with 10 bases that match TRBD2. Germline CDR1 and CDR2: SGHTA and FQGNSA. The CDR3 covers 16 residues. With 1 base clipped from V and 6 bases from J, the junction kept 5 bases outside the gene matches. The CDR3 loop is CASSLGLAGAAGELFF. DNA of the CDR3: TGTGCCAGCAGCTTAGGGCTAGCGGGAGCAGCCGGGGAGCTGTTTTTT.

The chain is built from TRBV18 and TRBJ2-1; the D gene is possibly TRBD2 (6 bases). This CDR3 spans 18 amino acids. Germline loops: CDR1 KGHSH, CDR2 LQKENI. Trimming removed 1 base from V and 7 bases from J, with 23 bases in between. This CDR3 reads CASSPRGETSLMGNEQFF. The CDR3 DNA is TGTGCCAGCTCACCACGGGGCGAAACTAGCCTAATGGGGAATGAGCAGTTCTTC.

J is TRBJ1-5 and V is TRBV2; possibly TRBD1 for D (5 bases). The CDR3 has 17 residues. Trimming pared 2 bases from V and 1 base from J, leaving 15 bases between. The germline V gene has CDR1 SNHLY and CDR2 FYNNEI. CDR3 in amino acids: CASSETLSTVSNQPQHF. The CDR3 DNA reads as TGTGCCAGCAGTGAAACCCTTTCGACAGTCAGCAATCAGCCCCAGCATTTT. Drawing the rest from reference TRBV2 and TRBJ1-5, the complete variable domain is EPEVTQTPSHQVTQMGQEVILRCVPISNHLYFYWYRQILGQKVEFLVSFYNNEISEKSEIFDDQFSVERPDGSNFTLKIRSTKLEDSAMYFCASSETLSTVSNQPQHFGDGTRLSIL.

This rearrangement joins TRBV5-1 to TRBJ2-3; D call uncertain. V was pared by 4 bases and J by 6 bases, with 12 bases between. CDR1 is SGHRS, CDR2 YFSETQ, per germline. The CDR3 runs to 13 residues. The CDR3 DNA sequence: TGCGCCAGCAGCGCCTCTTGGACGGATACGCAGTATTTT. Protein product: CASSASWTDTQYF.

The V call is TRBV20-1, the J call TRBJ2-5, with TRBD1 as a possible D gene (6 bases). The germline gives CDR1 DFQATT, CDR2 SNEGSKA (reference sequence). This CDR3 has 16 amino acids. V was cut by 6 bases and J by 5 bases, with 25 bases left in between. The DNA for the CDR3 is TGCAGTGCCGAGACCCGTATCGGACAGTTAGATGAGACCCAGTACTTC. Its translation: CSAETRIGQLDETQYF.

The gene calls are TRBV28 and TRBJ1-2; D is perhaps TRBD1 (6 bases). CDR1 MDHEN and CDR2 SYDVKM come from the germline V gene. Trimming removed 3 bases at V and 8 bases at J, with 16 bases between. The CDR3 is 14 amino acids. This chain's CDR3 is CASSLKVWGAGYTF. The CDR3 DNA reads TGTGCCAGCAGTTTGAAGGTCTGGGGGGCAGGCTACACCTTC.

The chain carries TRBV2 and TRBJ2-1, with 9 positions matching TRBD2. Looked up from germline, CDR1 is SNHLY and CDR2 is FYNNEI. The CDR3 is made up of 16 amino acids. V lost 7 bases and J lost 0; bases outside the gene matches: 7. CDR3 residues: CASNGVAGASYNEQFF. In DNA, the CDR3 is TGTGCCAGCAATGGAGTAGCGGGAGCCTCCTACAATGAGCAGTTCTTC.

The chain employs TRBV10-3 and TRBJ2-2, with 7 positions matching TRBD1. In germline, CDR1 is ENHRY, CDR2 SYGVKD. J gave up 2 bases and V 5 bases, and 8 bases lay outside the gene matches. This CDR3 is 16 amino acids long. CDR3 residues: CAISKTGLSNTGELFF. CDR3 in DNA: TGTGCCATCAGTAAGACAGGGCTTTCTAACACCGGGGAGCTGTTTTTT.

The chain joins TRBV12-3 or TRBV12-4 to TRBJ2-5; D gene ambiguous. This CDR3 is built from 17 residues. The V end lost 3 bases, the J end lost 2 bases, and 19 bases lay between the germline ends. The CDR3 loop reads CASSFGRADRIQETQYF. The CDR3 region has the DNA TGTGCCAGCAGTTTCGGCCGGGCAGATCGAATTCAAGAGACCCAGTACTTC.

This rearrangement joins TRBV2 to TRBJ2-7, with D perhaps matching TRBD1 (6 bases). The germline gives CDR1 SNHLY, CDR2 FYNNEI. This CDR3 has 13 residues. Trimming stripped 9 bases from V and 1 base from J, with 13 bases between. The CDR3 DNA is TGTGCCAGACAGGGCCCCCAATCCTACGAGCAGTACTTC. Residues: CARQGPQSYEQYF.

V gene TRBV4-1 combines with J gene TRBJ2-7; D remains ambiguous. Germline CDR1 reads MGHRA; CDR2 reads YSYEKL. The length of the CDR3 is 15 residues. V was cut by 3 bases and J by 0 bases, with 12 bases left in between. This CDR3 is CASSHMTQSSYEQYF. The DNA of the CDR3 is TGCGCCAGCAGCCATATGACTCAATCCTCCTACGAGCAGTACTTC.

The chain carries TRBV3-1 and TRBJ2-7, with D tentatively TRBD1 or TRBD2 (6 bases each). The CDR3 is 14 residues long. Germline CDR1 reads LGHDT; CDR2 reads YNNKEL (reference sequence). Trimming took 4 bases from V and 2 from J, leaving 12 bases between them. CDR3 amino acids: CASSPSGAAYEQYF. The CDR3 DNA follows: TGTGCCAGCAGCCCCTCGGGGGCAGCCTACGAGCAGTACTTC.

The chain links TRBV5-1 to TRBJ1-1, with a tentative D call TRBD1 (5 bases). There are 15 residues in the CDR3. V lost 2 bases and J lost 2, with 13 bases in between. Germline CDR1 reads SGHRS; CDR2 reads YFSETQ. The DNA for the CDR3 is TGCGCCAGCAGCTTTGGCCTGGGGGGTAACACTGAAGCTTTCTTT. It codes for CASSFGLGGNTEAFF. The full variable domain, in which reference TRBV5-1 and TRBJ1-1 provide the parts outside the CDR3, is KAGVTQTPRYLIKTRGQQVTLSCSPISGHRSVSWYQQTPGQGLQFLFEYFSETQRNKGNFPGRFSGRQFSNSRSEMNVSTLELGDSALYLCASSFGLGGNTEAFFGQGTRLTVV.